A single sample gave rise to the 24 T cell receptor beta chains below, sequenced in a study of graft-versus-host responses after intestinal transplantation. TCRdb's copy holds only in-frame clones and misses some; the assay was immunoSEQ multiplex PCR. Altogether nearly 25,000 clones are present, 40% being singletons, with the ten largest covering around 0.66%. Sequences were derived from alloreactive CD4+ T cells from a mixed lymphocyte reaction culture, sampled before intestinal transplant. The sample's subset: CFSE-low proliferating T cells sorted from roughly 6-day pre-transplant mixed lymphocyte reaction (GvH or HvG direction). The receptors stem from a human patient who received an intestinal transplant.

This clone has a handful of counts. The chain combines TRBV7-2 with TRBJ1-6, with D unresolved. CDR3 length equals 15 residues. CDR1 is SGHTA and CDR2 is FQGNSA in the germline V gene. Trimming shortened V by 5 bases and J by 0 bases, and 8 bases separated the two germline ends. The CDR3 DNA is TGTGCCAGCAGCCCGGCAGGCTCCTATAATTCACCCCTCCACTTT. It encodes CASSPAGSYNSPLHF.

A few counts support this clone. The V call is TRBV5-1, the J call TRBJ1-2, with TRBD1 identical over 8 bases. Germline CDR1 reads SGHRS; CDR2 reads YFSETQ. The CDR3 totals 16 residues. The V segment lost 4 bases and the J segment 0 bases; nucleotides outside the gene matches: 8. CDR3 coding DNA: TGCGCCAGCAGCCGGACAGGGCCCGCAGCTAACTATGGCTACACCTTC. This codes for CASSRTGPAANYGYTF.

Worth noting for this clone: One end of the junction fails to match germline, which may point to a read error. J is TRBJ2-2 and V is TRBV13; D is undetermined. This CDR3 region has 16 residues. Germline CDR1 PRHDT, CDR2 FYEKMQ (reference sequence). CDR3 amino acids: CASRLGSYANTGELFF. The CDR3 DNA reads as TGTGCCAGCAGATTAGGTAGCTACGCGAACACCGGGGAGCTGTTTTTT.

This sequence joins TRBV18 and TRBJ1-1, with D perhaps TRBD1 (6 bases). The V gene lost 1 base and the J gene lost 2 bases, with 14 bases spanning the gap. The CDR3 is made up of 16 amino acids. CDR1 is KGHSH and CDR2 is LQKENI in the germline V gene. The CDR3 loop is CASSPRGPGVNTEAFF. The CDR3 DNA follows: TGTGCCAGCTCACCACGGGGGCCCGGAGTAAACACTGAAGCTTTCTTT.

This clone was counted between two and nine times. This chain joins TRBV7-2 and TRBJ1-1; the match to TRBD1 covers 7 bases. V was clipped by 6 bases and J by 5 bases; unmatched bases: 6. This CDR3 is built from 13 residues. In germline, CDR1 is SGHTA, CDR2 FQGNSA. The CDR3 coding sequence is TGTGCCAGCAGGTCAGGGGGGTTTACTGAAGCTTTCTTT. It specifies CASRSGGFTEAFF.

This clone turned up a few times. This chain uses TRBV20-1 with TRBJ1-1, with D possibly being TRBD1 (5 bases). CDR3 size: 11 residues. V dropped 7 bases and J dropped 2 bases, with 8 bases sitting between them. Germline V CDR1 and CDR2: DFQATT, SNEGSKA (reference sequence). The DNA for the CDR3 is TGCAGTGGGGGCGACAACACTGAAGCTTTCTTT. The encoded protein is CSGGDNTEAFF.

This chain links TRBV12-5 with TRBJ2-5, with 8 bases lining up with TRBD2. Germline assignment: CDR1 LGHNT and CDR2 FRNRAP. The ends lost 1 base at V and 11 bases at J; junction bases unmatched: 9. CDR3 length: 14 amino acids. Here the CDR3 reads CASGLDGALAEQYF. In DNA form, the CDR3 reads TGTGCTAGTGGTTTGGATGGAGCACTAGCGGAGCAGTACTTC.

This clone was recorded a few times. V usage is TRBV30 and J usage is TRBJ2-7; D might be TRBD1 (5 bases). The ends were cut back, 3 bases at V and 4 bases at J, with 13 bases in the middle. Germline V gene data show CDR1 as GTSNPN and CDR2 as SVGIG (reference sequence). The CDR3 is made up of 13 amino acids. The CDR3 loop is CAWRRGVYYEQYF. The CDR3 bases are TGTGCCTGGAGAAGGGGCGTTTATTACGAGCAGTACTTC. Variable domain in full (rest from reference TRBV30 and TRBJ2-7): SQTIHQWPATLVQPVGSPLSLECTVEGTSNPNLYWYRQAAGRGLQLLFYSVGIGQISSEVPQNLSASRPQDRQFILSSKKLLLSDSGFYLCAWRRGVYYEQYFGPGTRLTVT.

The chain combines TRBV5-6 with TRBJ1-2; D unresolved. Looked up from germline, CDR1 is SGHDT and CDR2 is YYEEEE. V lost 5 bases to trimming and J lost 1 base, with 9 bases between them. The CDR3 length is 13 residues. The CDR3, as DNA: TGTGCCAGCAGATTTCGTTTTAACTATGGCTACACCTTC. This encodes CASRFRFNYGYTF.

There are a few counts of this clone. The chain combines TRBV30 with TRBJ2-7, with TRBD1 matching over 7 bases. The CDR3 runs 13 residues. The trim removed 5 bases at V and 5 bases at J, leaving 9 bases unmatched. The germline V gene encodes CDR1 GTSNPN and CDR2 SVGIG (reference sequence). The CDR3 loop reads CAWDLQGNHEQYF. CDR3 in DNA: TGTGCCTGGGACTTACAGGGGAACCACGAGCAGTACTTC.

The CDR3 DNA sequence: TGTGCCAGCAGTACCGGGACAACTGGGGCCAACGTCCTGACTTTC. It specifies CASSTGTTGANVLTF. This chain links TRBV6-1 with TRBJ2-6, with D perhaps matching TRBD1 (6 bases). Germline lookup yields CDR1 MNHNS and CDR2 SASEGT. The germline V and J ends were trimmed by 5 bases and 2 bases, with 10 bases remaining between them. The CDR3 is made up of 15 amino acids.

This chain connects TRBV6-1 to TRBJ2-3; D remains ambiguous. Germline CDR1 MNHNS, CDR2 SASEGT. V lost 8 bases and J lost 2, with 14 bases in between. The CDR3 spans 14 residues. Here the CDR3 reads CASLYRRDTDTQYF. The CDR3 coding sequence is TGTGCCAGCCTGTACCGGAGAGACACAGATACGCAGTATTTT.

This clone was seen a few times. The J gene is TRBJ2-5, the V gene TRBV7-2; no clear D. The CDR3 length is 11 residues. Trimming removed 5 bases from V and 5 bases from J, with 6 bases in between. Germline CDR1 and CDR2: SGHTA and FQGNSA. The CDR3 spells CASSARETQYF. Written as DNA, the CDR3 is TGTGCCAGCAGCGCTCGGGAGACCCAGTACTTC.

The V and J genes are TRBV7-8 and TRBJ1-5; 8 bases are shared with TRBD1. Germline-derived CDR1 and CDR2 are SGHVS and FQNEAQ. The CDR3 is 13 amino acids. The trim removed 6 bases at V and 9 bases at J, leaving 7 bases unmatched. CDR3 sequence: CASRAGQGRPQHF. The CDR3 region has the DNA TGTGCCAGCAGGGCCGGACAGGGTCGGCCCCAGCATTTT.

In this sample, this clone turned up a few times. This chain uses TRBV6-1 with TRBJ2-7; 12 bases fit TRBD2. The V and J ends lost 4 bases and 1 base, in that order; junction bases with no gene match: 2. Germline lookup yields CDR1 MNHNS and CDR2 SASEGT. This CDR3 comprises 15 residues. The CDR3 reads CASSGLAGASYEQYF. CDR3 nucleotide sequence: TGTGCCAGCAGTGGACTAGCGGGGGCATCCTACGAGCAGTACTTC.

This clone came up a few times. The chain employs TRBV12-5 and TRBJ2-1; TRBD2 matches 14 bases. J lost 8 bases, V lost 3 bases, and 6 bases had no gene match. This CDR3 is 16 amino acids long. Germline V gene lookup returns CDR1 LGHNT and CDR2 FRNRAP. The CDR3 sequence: CASGFRLAGGPHEQFF. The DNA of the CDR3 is TGTGCTAGTGGTTTCCGACTAGCGGGAGGGCCCCATGAGCAGTTCTTC.

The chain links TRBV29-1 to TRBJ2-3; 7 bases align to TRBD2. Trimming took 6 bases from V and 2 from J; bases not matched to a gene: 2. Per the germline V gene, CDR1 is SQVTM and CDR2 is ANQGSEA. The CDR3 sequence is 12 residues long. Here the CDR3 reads CSVAGFTDTQYF. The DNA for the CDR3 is TGCAGCGTAGCGGGATTCACAGATACGCAGTATTTT.

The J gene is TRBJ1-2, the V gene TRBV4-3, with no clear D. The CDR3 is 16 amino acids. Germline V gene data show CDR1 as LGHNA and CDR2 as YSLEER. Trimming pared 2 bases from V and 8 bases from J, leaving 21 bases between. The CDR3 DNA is TGCGCCAGCAGCCAATTAGACAATCGGGGTTGGGGAGGCTACACCTTC. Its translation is CASSQLDNRGWGGYTF.

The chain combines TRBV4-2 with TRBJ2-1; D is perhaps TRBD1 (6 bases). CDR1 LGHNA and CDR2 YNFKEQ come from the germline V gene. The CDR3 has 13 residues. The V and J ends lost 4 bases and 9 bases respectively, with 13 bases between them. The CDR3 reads CASSPAGVGEQFF. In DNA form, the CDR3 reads TGTGCCAGCAGCCCAGCAGGGGTGGGTGAGCAGTTCTTC.

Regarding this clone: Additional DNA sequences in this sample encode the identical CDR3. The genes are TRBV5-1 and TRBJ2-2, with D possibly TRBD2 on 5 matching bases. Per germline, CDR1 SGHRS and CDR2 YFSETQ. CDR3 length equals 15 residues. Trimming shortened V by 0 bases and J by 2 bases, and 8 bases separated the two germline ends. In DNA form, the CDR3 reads TGCGCCAGCAGCTTGGCGCTAGCCAACACCGGGGAGCTGTTTTTT. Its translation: CASSLALANTGELFF. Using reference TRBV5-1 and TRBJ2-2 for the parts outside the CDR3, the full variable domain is KAGVTQTPRYLIKTRGQQVTLSCSPISGHRSVSWYQQTPGQGLQFLFEYFSETQRNKGNFPGRFSGRQFSNSRSEMNVSTLELGDSALYLCASSLALANTGELFFGEGSRLTVL.

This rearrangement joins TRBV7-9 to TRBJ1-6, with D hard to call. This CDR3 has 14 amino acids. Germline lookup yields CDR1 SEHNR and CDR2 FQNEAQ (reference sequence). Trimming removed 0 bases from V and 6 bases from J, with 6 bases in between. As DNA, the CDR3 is TGTGCCAGCAGCTTAGCTCAGGTTAATTCACCCCTCCACTTT. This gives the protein CASSLAQVNSPLHF. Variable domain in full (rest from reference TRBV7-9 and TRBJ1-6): DTGVSQNPRHKITKRGQNVTFRCDPISEHNRLYWYRQTLGQGPEFLTYFQNEAQLEKSRLLSDRFSAERPKGSFSTLEIQRTEQGDSAMYLCASSLAQVNSPLHFGNGTRLTVT.

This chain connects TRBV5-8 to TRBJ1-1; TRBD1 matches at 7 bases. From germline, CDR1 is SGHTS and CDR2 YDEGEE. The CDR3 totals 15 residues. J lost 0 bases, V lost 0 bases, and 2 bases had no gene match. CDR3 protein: CASSLVGTVNTEAFF. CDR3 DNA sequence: TGTGCCAGCAGCTTGGTGGGGACAGTGAACACTGAAGCTTTCTTT.

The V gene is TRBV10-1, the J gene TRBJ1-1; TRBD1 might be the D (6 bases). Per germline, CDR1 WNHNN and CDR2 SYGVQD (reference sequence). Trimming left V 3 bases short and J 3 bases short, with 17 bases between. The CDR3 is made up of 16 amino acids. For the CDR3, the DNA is TGCGCCAGCAGTGACCTCCCGGGGGCGGGGGACACTGAAGCTTTCTTT. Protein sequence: CASSDLPGAGDTEAFF.

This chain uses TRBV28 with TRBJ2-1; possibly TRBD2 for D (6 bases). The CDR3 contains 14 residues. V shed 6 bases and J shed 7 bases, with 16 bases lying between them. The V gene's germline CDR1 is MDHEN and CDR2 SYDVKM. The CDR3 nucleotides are TGTGCCAGCAGCCCGGGACTCCCTGGGAATGAGCAGTTCTTC. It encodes CASSPGLPGNEQFF.